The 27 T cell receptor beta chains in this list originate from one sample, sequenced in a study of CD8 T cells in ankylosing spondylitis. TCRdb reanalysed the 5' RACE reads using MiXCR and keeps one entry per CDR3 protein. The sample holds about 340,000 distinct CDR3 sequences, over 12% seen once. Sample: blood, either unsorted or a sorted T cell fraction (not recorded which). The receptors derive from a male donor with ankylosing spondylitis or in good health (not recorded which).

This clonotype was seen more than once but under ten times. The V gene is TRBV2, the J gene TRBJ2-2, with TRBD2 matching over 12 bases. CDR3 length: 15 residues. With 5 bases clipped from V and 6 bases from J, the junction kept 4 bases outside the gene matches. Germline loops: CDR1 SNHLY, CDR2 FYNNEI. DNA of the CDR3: TGTGCCAGCAGTACACTAGCGGGAGGTTCCGGGGAGCTGTTTTTT. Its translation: CASSTLAGGSGELFF.

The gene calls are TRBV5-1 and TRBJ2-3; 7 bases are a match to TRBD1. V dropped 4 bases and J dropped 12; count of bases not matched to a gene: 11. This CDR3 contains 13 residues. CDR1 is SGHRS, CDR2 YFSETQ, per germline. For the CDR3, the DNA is TGCGCCAGCAGCCAGGGACAGCGGTACCCCCAGTATTTT. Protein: CASSQGQRYPQYF.

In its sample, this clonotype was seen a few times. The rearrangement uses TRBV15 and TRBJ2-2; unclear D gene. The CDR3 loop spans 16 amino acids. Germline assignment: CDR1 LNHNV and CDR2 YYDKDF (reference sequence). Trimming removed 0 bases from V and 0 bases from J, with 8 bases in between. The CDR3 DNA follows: TGTGCCACCAGCAGAGATCGTGCCTCGAACACCGGGGAGCTGTTTTTT. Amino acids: CATSRDRASNTGELFF.

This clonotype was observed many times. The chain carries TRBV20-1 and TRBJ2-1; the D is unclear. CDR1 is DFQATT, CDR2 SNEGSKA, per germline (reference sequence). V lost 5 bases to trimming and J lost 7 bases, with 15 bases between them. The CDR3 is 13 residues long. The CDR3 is CSARPGSNNEQFF. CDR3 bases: TGCAGTGCTCGACCCGGGTCTAATAATGAGCAGTTCTTC.

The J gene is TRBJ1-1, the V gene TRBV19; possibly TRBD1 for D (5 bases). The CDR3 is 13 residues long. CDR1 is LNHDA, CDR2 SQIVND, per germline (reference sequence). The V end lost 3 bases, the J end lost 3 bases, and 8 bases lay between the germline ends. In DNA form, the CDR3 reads TGTGCCAGTAGTATTAAGGGGTACACTGAAGCTTTCTTT. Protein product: CASSIKGYTEAFF.

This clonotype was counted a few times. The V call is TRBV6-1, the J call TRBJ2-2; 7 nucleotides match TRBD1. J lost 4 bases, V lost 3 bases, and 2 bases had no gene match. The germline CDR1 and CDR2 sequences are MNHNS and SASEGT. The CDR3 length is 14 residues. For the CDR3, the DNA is TGTGCCAGCAGTGAGGGACAGTTCACCGGGGAGCTGTTTTTT. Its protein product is CASSEGQFTGELFF.

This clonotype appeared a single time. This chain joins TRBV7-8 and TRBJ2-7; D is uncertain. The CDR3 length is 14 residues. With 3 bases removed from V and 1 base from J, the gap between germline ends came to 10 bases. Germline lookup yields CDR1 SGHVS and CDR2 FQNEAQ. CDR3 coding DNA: TGTGCCAGCAGCTTGGGTAGTGTTTCCTACGAGCAGTACTTC. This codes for CASSLGSVSYEQYF. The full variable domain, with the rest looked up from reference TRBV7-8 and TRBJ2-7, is GAGVSQSPRYKVAKRGQDVALRCDPISGHVSLFWYQQALGQGPEFLTYFQNEAQLDKSGLPSDRFFAERPEGSVSTLKIQRTQQEDSAVYLCASSLGSVSYEQYFGPGTRLTVT.

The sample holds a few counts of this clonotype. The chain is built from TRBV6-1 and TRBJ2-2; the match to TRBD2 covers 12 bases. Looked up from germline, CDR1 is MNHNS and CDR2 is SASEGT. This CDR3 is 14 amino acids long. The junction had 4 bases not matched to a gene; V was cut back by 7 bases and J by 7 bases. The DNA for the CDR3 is TGTGCCAGCACCCTAGCGGGGGGGCACGGGGAGCTGTTTTTT. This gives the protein CASTLAGGHGELFF.

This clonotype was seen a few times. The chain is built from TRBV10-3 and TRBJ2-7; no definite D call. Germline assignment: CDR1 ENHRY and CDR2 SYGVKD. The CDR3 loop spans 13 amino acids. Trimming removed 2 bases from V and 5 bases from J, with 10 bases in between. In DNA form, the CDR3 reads TGTGCCATCAGTGAGGGGCCGCGCCACGAGCAGTACTTC. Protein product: CAISEGPRHEQYF.

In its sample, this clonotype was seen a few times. CDR3 protein: CASSSRLAGGPVKNNEQFF. CDR3 nucleotides: TGTGCCAGCAGCTCGAGACTAGCGGGAGGGCCAGTAAAGAACAATGAGCAGTTCTTC. J is TRBJ2-1 and V is TRBV11-2; TRBD2 matches at 14 bases. Germline V lookup: CDR1 SGHAT, CDR2 FQNNGV. With 4 bases clipped from V and 5 bases from J, the junction kept 13 bases outside the gene matches. This CDR3 contains 19 residues.

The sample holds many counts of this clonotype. CDR3 amino acids: CASSEDTGNTEAFF. The DNA for the CDR3 is TGTGCCAGCAGCGAGGACACGGGGAACACTGAAGCTTTCTTT. J is TRBJ1-1 and V is TRBV9, with a possible D match to TRBD1 (5 bases). With 3 bases removed from V and 1 base from J, the gap between germline ends came to 10 bases. Germline V gene sequence: CDR1 SGDLS, CDR2 YYNGEE. CDR3 length: 14 residues.

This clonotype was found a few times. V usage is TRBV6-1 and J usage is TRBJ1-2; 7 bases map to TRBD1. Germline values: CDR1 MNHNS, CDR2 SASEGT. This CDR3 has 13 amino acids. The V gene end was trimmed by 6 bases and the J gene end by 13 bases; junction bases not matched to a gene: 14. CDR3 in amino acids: CASSSRQGGRGTF. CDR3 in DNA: TGTGCCAGCAGCTCCAGGCAGGGGGGTCGCGGCACCTTC.

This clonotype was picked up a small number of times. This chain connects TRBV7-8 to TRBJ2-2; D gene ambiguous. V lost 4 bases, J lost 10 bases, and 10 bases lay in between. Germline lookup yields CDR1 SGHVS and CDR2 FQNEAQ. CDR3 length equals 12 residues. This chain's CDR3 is CASSSAVEELFF. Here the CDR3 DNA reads TGTGCCAGCAGCTCCGCGGTAGAGGAGCTGTTTTTT.

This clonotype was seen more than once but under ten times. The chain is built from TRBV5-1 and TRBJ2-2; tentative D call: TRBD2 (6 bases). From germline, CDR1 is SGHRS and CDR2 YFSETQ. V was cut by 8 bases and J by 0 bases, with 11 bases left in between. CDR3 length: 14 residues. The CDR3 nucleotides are TGCGCCAGTCAATGGGGGGCGAACACCGGGGAGCTGTTTTTT. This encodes CASQWGANTGELFF. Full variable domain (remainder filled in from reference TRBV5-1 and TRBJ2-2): KAGVTQTPRYLIKTRGQQVTLSCSPISGHRSVSWYQQTPGQGLQFLFEYFSETQRNKGNFPGRFSGRQFSNSRSEMNVSTLELGDSALYLCASQWGANTGELFFGEGSRLTVL.

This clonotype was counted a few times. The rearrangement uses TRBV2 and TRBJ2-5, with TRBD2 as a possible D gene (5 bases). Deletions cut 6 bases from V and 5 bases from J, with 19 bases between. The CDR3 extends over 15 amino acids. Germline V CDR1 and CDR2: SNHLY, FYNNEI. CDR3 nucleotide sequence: TGTGCCAGCAGCGGGCACGGAGAGGGTATGGAGACCCAGTACTTC. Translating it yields CASSGHGEGMETQYF.

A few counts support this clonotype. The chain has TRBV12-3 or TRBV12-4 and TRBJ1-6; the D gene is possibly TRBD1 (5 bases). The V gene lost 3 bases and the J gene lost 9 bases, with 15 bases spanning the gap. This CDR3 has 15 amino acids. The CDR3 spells CASSFRGAQSSPLHF. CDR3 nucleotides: TGTGCCAGCAGTTTTCGAGGGGCGCAGAGTTCACCCCTCCACTTT.

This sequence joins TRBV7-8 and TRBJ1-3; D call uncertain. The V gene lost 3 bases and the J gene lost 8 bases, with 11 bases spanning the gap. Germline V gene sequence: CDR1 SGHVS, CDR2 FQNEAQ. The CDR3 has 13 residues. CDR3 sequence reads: CASSFGREDTIYF. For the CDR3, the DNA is TGTGCCAGCAGCTTCGGACGGGAGGACACCATATATTTT.

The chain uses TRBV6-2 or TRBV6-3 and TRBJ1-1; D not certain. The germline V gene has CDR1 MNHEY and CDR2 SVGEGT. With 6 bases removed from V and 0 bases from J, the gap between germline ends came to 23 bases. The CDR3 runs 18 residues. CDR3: CASRPSEGFRVMNTEAFF. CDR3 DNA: TGTGCCAGCAGGCCGTCGGAGGGCTTTCGAGTTATGAACACTGAAGCTTTCTTT.

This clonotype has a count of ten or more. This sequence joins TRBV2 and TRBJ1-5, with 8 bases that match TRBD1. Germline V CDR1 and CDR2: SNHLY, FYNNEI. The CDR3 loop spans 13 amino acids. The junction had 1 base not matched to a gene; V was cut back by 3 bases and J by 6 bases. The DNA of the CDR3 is TGTGCCAGCAGTGAGACAGGGGTTCAGCCCCAGCATTTT. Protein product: CASSETGVQPQHF.

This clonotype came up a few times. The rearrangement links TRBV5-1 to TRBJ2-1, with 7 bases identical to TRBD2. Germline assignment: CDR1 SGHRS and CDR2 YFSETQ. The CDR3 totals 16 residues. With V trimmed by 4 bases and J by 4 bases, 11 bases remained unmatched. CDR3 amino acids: CASSGTPSGLYNEQFF. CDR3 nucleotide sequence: TGCGCCAGCAGCGGAACCCCTAGCGGTCTATACAATGAGCAGTTCTTC.

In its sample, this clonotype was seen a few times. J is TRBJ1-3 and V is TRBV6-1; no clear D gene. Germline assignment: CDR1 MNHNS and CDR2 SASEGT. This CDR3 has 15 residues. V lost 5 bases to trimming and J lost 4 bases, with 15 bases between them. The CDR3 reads CASSRPSPAGNTIYF. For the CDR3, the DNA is TGTGCCAGCAGTAGGCCCTCGCCGGCAGGAAACACCATATATTTT.

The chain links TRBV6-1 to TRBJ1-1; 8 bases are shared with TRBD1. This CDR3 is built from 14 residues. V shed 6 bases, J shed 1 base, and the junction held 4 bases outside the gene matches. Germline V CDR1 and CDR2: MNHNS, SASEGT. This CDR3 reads CASRRTGTNTEAFF. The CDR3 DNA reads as TGTGCCAGCAGAAGGACAGGGACGAACACTGAAGCTTTCTTT.

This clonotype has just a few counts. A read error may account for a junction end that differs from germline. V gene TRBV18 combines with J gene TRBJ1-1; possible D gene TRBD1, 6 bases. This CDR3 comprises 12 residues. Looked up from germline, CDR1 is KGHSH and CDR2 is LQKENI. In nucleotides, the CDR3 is TGTGCCAGCTCCCCAGAGGGGCGAGCACAGGGTTTT. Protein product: CASSPEGRAQGF.

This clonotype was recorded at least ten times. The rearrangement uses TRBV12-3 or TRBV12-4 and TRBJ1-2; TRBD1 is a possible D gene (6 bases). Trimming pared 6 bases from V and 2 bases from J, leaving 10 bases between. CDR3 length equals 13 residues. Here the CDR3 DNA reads TGTGCCAGCAGCCAGGGGATGAACTATGGCTACACCTTC. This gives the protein CASSQGMNYGYTF.

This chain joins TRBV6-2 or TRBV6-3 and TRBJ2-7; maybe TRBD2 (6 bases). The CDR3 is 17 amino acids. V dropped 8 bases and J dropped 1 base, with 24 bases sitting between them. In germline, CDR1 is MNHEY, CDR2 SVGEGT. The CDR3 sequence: CASSQGLAVLPSYEQYF. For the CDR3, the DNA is TGTGCCAGCTCCCAGGGATTAGCGGTTCTACCTTCCTACGAGCAGTACTTC.

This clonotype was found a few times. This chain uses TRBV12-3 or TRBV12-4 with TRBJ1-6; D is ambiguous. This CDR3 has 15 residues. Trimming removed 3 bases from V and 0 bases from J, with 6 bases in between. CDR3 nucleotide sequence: TGTGCCAGCAGTTTTACACGCTCCTATAATTCACCCCTCCACTTT. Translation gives CASSFTRSYNSPLHF.

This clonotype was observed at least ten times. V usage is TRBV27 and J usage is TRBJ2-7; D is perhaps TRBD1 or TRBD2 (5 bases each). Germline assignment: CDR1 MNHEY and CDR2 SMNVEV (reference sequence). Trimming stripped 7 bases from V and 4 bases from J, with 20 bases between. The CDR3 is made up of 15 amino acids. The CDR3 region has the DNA TGTGCCAGCAAACTCGGTCGGGACCCGAAATACGAGCAGTACTTC. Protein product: CASKLGRDPKYEQYF.